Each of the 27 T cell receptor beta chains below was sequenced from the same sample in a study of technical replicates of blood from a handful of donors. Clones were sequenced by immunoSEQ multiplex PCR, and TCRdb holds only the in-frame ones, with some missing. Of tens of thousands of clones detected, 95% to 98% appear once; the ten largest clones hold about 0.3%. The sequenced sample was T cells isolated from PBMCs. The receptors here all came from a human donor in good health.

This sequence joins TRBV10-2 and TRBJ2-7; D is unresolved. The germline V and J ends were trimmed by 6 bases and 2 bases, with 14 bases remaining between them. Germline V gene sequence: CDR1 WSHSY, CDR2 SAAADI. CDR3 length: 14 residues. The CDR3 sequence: CASRIHRLTYEQYF. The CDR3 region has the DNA TGCGCCAGCAGGATCCACCGACTGACCTACGAGCAGTACTTC.

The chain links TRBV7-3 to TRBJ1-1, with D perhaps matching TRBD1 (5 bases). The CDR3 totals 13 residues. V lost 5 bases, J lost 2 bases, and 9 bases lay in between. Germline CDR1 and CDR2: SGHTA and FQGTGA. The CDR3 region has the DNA TGTGCCAGCAGCCCGGGACTAAACACTGAAGCTTTCTTT. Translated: CASSPGLNTEAFF.

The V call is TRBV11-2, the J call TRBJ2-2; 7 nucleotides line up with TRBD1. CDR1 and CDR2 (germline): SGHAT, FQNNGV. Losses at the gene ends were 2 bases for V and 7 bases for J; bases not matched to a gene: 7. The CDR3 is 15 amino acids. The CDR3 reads CASSLRGQPGGELFF. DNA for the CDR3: TGTGCCAGCAGCTTACGGGGACAGCCCGGCGGGGAGCTGTTTTTT.

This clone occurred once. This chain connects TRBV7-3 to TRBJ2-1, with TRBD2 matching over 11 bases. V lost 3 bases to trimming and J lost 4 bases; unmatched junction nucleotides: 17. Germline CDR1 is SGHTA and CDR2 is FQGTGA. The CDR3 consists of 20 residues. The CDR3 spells CASSFQPLSGRGFFYNEQFF. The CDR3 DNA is TGTGCCAGCAGCTTTCAACCCCTTAGCGGGAGGGGGTTTTTTTACAATGAGCAGTTCTTC.

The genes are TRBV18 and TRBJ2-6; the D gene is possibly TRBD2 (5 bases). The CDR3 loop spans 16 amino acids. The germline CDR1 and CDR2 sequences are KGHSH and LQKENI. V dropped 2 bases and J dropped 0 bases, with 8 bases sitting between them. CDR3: CASSPGRVSGANVLTF. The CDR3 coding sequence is TGTGCCAGCTCACCAGGGCGGGTCTCTGGGGCCAACGTCCTGACTTTC.

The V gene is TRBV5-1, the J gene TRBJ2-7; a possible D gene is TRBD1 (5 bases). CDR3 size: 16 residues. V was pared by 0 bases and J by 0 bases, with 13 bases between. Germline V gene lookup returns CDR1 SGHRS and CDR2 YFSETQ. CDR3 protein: CASSLAGQGSSYEQYF. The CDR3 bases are TGCGCCAGCAGCTTGGCGGGCCAGGGTAGCTCCTACGAGCAGTACTTC.

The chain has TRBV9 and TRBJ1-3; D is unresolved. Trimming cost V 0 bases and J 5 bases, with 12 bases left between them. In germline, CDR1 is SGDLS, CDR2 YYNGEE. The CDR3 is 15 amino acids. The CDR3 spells CASSVVQPIRNTIYF. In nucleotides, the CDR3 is TGTGCCAGCAGCGTAGTACAGCCGATTCGAAACACCATATATTTT.

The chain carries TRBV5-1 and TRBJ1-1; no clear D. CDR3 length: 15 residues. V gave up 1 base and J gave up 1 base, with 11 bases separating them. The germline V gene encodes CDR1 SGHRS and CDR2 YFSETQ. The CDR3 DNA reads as TGCGCCAGCAGCTTGTCAGGTGCCAGGAACACTGAAGCTTTCTTT. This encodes CASSLSGARNTEAFF.

CDR3 sequence: CASIINRGYEQYF. The CDR3, as DNA: TGTGCCAGCATTATAAACAGGGGTTACGAGCAGTACTTC. This chain joins TRBV2 and TRBJ2-7; TRBD1 agrees at 7 bases. J was trimmed by 4 bases and V by 7 bases; bases with no gene match: 7. Germline values: CDR1 SNHLY, CDR2 FYNNEI. The CDR3 covers 13 residues.

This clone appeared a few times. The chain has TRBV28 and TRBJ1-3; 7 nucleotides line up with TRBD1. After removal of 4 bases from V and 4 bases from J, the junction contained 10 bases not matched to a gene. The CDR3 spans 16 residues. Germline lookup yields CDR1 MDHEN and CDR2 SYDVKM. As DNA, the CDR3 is TGTGCCAGCAGTTCTCCGGGGACAGCCCTAGGAAACACCATATATTTT. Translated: CASSSPGTALGNTIYF.

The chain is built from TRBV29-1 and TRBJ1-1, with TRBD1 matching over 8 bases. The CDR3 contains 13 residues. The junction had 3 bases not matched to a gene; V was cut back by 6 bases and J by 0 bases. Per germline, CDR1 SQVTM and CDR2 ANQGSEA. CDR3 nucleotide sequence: TGCAGCGTACAGGGGGGATTGAACACTGAAGCTTTCTTT. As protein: CSVQGGLNTEAFF. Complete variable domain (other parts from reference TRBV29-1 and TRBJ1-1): SAVISQKPSRDICQRGTSLTIQCQVDSQVTMMFWYRQQPGQSLTLIATANQGSEATYESGFVIDKFPISRPNLTFSTLTVSNMSPEDSSIYLCSVQGGLNTEAFFGQGTRLTVV.

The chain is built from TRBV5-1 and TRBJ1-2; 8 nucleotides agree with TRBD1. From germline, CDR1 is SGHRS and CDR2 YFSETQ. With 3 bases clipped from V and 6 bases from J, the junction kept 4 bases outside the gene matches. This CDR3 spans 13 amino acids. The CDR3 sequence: CASSYGQGDGYTF. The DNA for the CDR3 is TGCGCCAGCAGCTACGGACAGGGCGATGGCTACACCTTC.

The CDR3 DNA is TGTGCCAGCAGCTTGTTTTCCGCGGGAGGTTTTTACGAGCAGTACTTC. Amino acid sequence: CASSLFSAGGFYEQYF. This sequence joins TRBV5-4 and TRBJ2-7; 8 nucleotides align to TRBD2. There are 16 residues in the CDR3. Germline CDR1 reads SGHNT; CDR2 reads YYREEE (reference sequence). Germline trimming cut 1 base from V and 4 bases from J; bases unmatched to any gene: 10.

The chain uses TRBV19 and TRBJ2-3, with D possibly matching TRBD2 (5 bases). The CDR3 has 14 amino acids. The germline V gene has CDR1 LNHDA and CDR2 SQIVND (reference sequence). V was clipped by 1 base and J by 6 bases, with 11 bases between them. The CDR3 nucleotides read TGTGCCAGTAGTATAGGTGGGAGTAGGGATACGCAGTATTTT. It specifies CASSIGGSRDTQYF.

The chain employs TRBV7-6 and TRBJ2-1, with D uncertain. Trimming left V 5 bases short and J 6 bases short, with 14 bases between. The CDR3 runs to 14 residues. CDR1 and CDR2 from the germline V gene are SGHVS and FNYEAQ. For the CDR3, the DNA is TGTGCCAGCAGCCCGAGACTCCATAGCAATGAGCAGTTCTTC. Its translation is CASSPRLHSNEQFF.

The CDR3 DNA sequence: TGTGCCAGCAGTTTCCGCCGCTTACAGGGTTCGGATGAAAAACTGTTTTTT. Residues: CASSFRRLQGSDEKLFF. The chain is built from TRBV27 and TRBJ1-4; D may be TRBD1 (6 bases). This CDR3 has 17 residues. Per the germline V gene, CDR1 is MNHEY and CDR2 is SMNVEV (reference sequence). V was shortened by 3 bases and J by 6 bases, with 20 bases between the two germline ends.

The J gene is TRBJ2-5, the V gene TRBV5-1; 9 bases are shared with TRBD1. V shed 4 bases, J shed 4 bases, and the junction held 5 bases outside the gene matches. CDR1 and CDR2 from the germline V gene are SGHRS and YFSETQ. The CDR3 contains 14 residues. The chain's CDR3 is CASSGGTGRETQYF. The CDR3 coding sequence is TGCGCCAGCAGCGGAGGGACAGGGCGAGAGACCCAGTACTTC. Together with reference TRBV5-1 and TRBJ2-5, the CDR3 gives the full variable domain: KAGVTQTPRYLIKTRGQQVTLSCSPISGHRSVSWYQQTPGQGLQFLFEYFSETQRNKGNFPGRFSGRQFSNSRSEMNVSTLELGDSALYLCASSGGTGRETQYFGPGTRLLVL.

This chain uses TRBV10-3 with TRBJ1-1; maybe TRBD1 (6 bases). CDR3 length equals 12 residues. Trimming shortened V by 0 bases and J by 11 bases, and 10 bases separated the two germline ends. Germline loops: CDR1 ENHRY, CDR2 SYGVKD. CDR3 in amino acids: CAISESARGAFF. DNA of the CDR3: TGTGCCATCAGTGAGTCGGCTAGGGGGGCTTTCTTT.

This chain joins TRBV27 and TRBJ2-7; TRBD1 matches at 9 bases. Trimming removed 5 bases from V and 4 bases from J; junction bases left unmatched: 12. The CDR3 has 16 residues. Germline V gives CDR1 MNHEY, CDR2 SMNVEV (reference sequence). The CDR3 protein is CASSLTVGTGRYEQYF. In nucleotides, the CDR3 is TGTGCCAGCAGTCTAACCGTGGGGACAGGGAGGTACGAGCAGTACTTC.

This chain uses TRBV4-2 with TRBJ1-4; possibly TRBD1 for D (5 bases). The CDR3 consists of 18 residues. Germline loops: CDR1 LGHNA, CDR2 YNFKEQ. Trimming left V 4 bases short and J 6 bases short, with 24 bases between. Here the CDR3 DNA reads TGTGCCAGCAGCCCCTTACAGAAGGAAGGGGCGTGGTATGAAAAACTGTTTTTT. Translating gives CASSPLQKEGAWYEKLFF.

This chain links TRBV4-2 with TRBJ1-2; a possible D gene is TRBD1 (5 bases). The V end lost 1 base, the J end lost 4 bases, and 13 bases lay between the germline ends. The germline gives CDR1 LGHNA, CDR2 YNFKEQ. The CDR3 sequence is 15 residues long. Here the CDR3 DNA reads TGTGCCAGCAGCCAAGCCAAGGGGCCGAGCTATGGCTACACCTTC. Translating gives CASSQAKGPSYGYTF.

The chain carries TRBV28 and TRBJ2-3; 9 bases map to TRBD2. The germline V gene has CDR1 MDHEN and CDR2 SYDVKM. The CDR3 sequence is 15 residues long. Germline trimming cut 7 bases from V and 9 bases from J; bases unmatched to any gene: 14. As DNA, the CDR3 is TGTGCCAGCATAGAGCGGGAGGCCCCCGGGAAGACGCAGTATTTT. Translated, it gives CASIEREAPGKTQYF.

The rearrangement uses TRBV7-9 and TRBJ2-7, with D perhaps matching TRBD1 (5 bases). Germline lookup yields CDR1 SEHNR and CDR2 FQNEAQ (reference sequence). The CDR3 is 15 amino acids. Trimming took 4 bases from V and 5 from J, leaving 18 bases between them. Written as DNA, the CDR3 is TGTGCCAGCAGCTCACCTACAGGCTTCGGAGACGAGCAGTACTTC. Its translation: CASSSPTGFGDEQYF.

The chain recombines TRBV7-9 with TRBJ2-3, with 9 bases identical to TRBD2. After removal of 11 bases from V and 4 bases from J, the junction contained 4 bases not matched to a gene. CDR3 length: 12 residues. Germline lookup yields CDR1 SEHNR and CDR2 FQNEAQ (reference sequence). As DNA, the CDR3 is TGTGCCGGCCAGCGGGAGGCAGATACGCAGTATTTT. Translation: CAGQREADTQYF.

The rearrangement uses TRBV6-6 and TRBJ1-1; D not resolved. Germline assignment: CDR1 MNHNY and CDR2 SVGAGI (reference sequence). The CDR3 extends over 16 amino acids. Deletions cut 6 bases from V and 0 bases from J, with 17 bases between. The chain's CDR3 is CASSLYPHFVNTEAFF. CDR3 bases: TGTGCCAGCAGCCTATATCCCCATTTCGTGAACACTGAAGCTTTCTTT.

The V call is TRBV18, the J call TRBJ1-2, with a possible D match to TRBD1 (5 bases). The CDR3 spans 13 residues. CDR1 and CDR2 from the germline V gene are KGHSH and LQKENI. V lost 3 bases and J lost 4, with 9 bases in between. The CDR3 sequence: CASSPTDIYGYTF. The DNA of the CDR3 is TGTGCCAGCTCACCGACAGATATCTATGGCTACACCTTC.

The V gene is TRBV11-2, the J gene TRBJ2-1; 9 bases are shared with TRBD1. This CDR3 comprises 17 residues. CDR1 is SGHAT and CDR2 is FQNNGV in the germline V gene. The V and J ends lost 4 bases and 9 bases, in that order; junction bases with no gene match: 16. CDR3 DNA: TGTGCCAGCAGCTCTACGACCCCGGGACAGGGAGGGGGTGAGCAGTTCTTC. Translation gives CASSSTTPGQGGGEQFF. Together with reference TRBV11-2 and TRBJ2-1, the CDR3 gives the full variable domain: EAGVAQSPRYKIIEKRQSVAFWCNPISGHATLYWYQQILGQGPKLLIQFQNNGVVDDSQLPKDRFSAERLKGVDSTLKIQPAKLEDSAVYLCASSSTTPGQGGGEQFFGPGTRLTVL.